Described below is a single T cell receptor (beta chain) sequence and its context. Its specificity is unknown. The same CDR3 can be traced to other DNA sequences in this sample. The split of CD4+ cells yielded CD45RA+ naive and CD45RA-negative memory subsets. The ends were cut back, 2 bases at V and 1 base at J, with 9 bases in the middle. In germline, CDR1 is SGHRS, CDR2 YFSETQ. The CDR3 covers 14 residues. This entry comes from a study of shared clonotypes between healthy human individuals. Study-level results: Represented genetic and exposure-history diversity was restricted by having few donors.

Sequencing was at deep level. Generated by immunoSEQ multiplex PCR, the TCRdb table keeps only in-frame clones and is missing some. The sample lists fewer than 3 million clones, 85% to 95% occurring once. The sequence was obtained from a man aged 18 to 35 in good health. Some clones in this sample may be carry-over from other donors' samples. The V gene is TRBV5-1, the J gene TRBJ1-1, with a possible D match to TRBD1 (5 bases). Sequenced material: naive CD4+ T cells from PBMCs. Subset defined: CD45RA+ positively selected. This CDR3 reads CASSLPGANTEAFF. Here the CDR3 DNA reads TGCGCCAGCAGCTTACCCGGGGCGAACACTGAAGCTTTCTTT.